Below, 8 T cell receptor beta chains from the same sample are listed, as sequenced in a study of blood T cell repertoires in COVID-19 (TCRdb year 2020). Libraries were built with the immunoSEQ multiplex PCR assay. As stored in TCRdb, this immuneACCESS dataset retains in-frame rearrangements with V and J assigned. A fraction of the clones does not appear; measured against another copy, unresolved V genes explain less than half of the discrepancy, and the remainder lacks a known reason. The sample has 200,000 to 250,000 clones on record, more than 65% of them singletons. The top ten clones comprise 2% to 2.5% of the sample. Sequencing input: peripheral blood. Source of these receptors: a woman aged 55-70 years with acute or convalescent COVID-19.

This clone appeared a single time. CDR3 nucleotides: TGTGCCAGCAGCTTATATCCATCTAATTCGGCGGGACAGAGCACAGATACGCAGTATTTT. It codes for CASSLYPSNSAGQSTDTQYF. V gene TRBV7-8 combines with J gene TRBJ2-3; possible D gene TRBD1, 7 bases. CDR3 length: 20 amino acids. The germline V gene encodes CDR1 SGHVS and CDR2 FQNEAQ. With 2 bases removed from V and 0 bases from J, the gap between germline ends came to 24 bases.

Comment on this clone: This sample includes further DNA sequences coding for the same CDR3. The CDR3 reads CAWSGMNTEAFF. CDR3 sequence (DNA): TGTGCCTGGAGTGGTATGAACACTGAAGCTTTCTTT. The chain is built from TRBV30 and TRBJ1-1; D not certain. Germline lookup yields CDR1 GTSNPN and CDR2 SVGIG (reference sequence). With 1 base removed from V and 0 bases from J, the gap between germline ends came to 3 bases. The CDR3 has 12 amino acids.

The chain recombines TRBV4-2 with TRBJ2-3, with 13 bases identical to TRBD2. V shed 5 bases and J 6 bases; nucleotides not matched to a gene: 8. The CDR3 runs 16 residues. Per germline, CDR1 LGHNA and CDR2 YNFKEQ. In nucleotides, the CDR3 is TGTGCCAGCAGCGGCCGGACTAGCGGGGGTCTCGATACGCAGTATTTT. This sequence encodes CASSGRTSGGLDTQYF.

This chain uses TRBV6-5 with TRBJ1-2, with D tentatively TRBD1 (5 bases). Germline lookup yields CDR1 MNHEY and CDR2 SVGAGI. The CDR3 has 11 amino acids. V was cut by 7 bases and J by 8 bases, with 11 bases left in between. The CDR3 reads CASNQGTGYTF. In DNA form, the CDR3 reads TGTGCCAGCAATCAGGGAACAGGCTACACCTTC.

The chain couples TRBV19 to TRBJ1-5; tentatively, D is TRBD1 (6 bases). V was cut by 3 bases and J by 0 bases, with 12 bases left in between. This CDR3 is built from 16 residues. Germline values: CDR1 LNHDA, CDR2 SQIVND (reference sequence). CDR3 region: CASSIGDINSNQPQHF. CDR3 in DNA: TGTGCCAGTAGTATTGGGGACATCAATAGCAATCAGCCCCAGCATTTT.

This sequence joins TRBV5-4 and TRBJ2-7, with 11 bases fitting TRBD2. CDR3 size: 16 residues. Trimming removed 4 bases from V and 0 bases from J; junction bases left unmatched: 6. The germline CDR1 and CDR2 sequences are SGHNT and YYREEE (reference sequence). As DNA, the CDR3 is TGTGCCAGCAGCCGTGGACTAGCGGGTAGCTCCTACGAGCAGTACTTC. Translating gives CASSRGLAGSSYEQYF.

This chain connects TRBV28 to TRBJ2-5, with 8 bases matching TRBD2. Trimming at V came to 8 bases and at J to 3 bases, leaving 8 bases not matched to a gene. The CDR3 covers 14 residues. Germline V CDR1 and CDR2: MDHEN, SYDVKM. CDR3 coding DNA: TGTGCCAGCTCCTGGGCGGGGGGTAAAGAGACCCAGTACTTC. The encoded protein is CASSWAGGKETQYF.

The rearrangement joins TRBV2 to TRBJ1-5, with 8 bases that match TRBD1. CDR3 length: 14 amino acids. Germline-derived CDR1 and CDR2 are SNHLY and FYNNEI. Unmatched junction bases numbered 5, after V lost 6 bases and J lost 4 bases. The CDR3 is CASRGQVTNQPQHF. CDR3 coding DNA: TGTGCCAGCAGGGGACAGGTTACTAATCAGCCCCAGCATTTT.